These 32 T cell receptor beta chains were sequenced from one sample in a study of blood T cell repertoires in COVID-19. Produced via immunoSEQ multiplex PCR; TCRdb's table is partial and in-frame only. The table lists roughly 300,000 clones, roughly 90% of them singletons. Sequenced sample: PBMCs or T cells enriched from blood (not recorded which). These receptors all come from a woman in her twenties or thirties who had recovered from COVID-19.

The chain couples TRBV12-3 or TRBV12-4 to TRBJ2-5; TRBD1 might be the D (6 bases). The V gene lost 6 bases and the J gene lost 9 bases, with 11 bases spanning the gap. The CDR3 is 11 amino acids. The CDR3: CASSRGQSQYF. CDR3 coding DNA: TGTGCCAGCAGCAGAGGACAGTCCCAGTACTTC.

The CDR3 is CASGGSFDEQFF. CDR3 nucleotide sequence: TGTGCCAGTGGTGGGAGTTTCGATGAGCAGTTCTTC. The chain is built from TRBV19 and TRBJ2-1, with D maybe TRBD2 (5 bases). CDR1 is LNHDA, CDR2 SQIVND, per germline (reference sequence). Trimming pared 8 bases from V and 8 bases from J, leaving 13 bases between. The CDR3 covers 12 residues. Variable domain in full (rest from reference TRBV19 and TRBJ2-1): DGGITQSPKYLFRKEGQNVTLSCEQNLNHDAMYWYRQDPGQGLRLIYYSQIVNDFQKGDIAEGYSVSREKKESFPLTVTSAQKNPTAFYLCASGGSFDEQFFGPGTRLTVL.

In regard to this clone: Germline is not matched at one junction end, which may reflect a read error. The chain uses TRBV7-9 and TRBJ1-1; no firm D call. Germline lookup yields CDR1 SEHNR and CDR2 FQNEAQ (reference sequence). This CDR3 has 12 residues. The CDR3 spells CASSLAGKEAFF. CDR3 sequence (DNA): TGTGCCAGCAGCCTAGCCGGGAAGGAAGCTTTCTTT.

V and J are TRBV9 and TRBJ2-7; the D gene is possibly TRBD1 (6 bases). Trimming took 4 bases from V and 2 from J, leaving 13 bases between them. Germline V CDR1 and CDR2: SGDLS, YYNGEE. The CDR3 totals 14 residues. The CDR3 reads CASSLGHQTYEQYF. CDR3 sequence (DNA): TGTGCCAGCAGCTTGGGACACCAGACCTACGAGCAGTACTTC.

The chain uses TRBV2 and TRBJ2-1; 10 positions agree with TRBD2. This CDR3 region has 14 residues. After removal of 8 bases from V and 7 bases from J, the junction contained 8 bases not matched to a gene. CDR1 SNHLY and CDR2 FYNNEI come from the germline V gene. CDR3 loop: CASDLGLAVNEQFF. The DNA of the CDR3 is TGTGCCAGCGACCTAGGACTAGCGGTTAATGAGCAGTTCTTC.

The chain is built from TRBV27 and TRBJ1-2, with a possible D match to TRBD1 (5 bases). Per the germline V gene, CDR1 is MNHEY and CDR2 is SMNVEV (reference sequence). The CDR3 contains 15 residues. V lost 3 bases, J lost 7 bases, and 18 bases lay in between. For the CDR3, the DNA is TGTGCCAGCAGTTTTGGGGGGGAGACTCTATCTGGCTACACCTTC. It yields the protein CASSFGGETLSGYTF.

The CDR3 region is CASRAGSGQYNEQFF. CDR3 nucleotide sequence: TGTGCCAGCAGGGCCGGTAGCGGGCAGTACAATGAGCAGTTCTTC. J is TRBJ2-1 and V is TRBV27; 7 bases are shared with TRBD2. After removal of 6 bases from V and 4 bases from J, the junction contained 9 bases not matched to a gene. Germline V gene sequence: CDR1 MNHEY, CDR2 SMNVEV (reference sequence). The CDR3 is 15 amino acids.

The J gene is TRBJ2-1, the V gene TRBV10-1; possibly TRBD2 for D (5 bases). This CDR3 has 18 residues. CDR1 WNHNN and CDR2 SYGVQD come from the germline V gene (reference sequence). Deletions cut 6 bases from V and 0 bases from J, with 21 bases between. This CDR3 is CASRARRGAENSYNEQFF. The CDR3 DNA reads TGCGCCAGCAGAGCCCGCCGGGGAGCAGAAAACTCCTACAATGAGCAGTTCTTC.

This clone has just one count. The gene calls are TRBV10-2 and TRBJ2-5; D gene uncertain. The CDR3 is 14 residues long. Germline CDR1 reads WSHSY; CDR2 reads SAAADI. Trimming took off 3 bases at V and 2 bases at J, with 10 bases between the two ends. The CDR3 spells CASSDGGTQETQYF. CDR3 nucleotide sequence: TGCGCCAGCAGTGACGGCGGAACTCAAGAGACCCAGTACTTC.

The J gene is TRBJ1-2, the V gene TRBV6-5; a weak D match, TRBD1 (6 bases). V was cut by 7 bases and J by 0 bases, with 15 bases left in between. CDR3 length: 15 amino acids. CDR1 and CDR2 (germline): MNHEY, SVGAGI. The CDR3 region has the DNA TGTGCCAGCAACAAAGGGGGGGAAGCTAACTATGGCTACACCTTC. Translating gives CASNKGGEANYGYTF.

The rearrangement uses TRBV19 and TRBJ1-5, with 7 bases identical to TRBD1. Trimming took 8 bases from V and 6 from J; bases not matched to a gene: 4. CDR1 and CDR2 from the germline V gene are LNHDA and SQIVND (reference sequence). This CDR3 is 12 amino acids long. The CDR3: CASAGGGQPQHF. The CDR3 nucleotides read TGTGCCAGTGCAGGGGGAGGTCAGCCCCAGCATTTT.

This chain connects TRBV9 to TRBJ2-3, with 7 bases fitting TRBD2. The junction had 5 bases not matched to a gene; V was cut back by 2 bases and J by 2 bases. The CDR3 covers 15 residues. Germline loops: CDR1 SGDLS, CDR2 YYNGEE. CDR3 sequence reads: CASSVLAEFTDTQYF. For the CDR3, the DNA is TGTGCCAGCAGCGTCCTAGCGGAATTCACAGATACGCAGTATTTT.

The gene calls are TRBV18 and TRBJ2-4; 8 bases are a match to TRBD1. V lost 3 bases, J lost 5 bases, and 9 bases stayed unmatched. The CDR3 totals 16 residues. Germline assignment: CDR1 KGHSH and CDR2 LQKENI. CDR3 sequence reads: CASSPGRTGTQNIQYF. DNA of the CDR3: TGTGCCAGCTCACCGGGCCGGACAGGGACCCAAAACATTCAGTACTTC.

This chain links TRBV2 with TRBJ1-5, with D possibly being TRBD1 (5 bases). The CDR3 length is 16 residues. With 7 bases removed from V and 0 bases from J, the gap between germline ends came to 16 bases. The germline gives CDR1 SNHLY, CDR2 FYNNEI. For the CDR3, the DNA is TGTGCCAGCACCGAAGGGGCAACATATAGCAATCAGCCCCAGCATTTT. Residues: CASTEGATYSNQPQHF.

The rearrangement links TRBV4-3 to TRBJ2-3; the match to TRBD2 covers 7 bases. This CDR3 has 15 residues. Germline V lookup: CDR1 LGHNA, CDR2 YSLEER. V lost 3 bases, J lost 4 bases, and 7 bases stayed unmatched. CDR3 bases: TGCGCCAGCAGCCAGACGGGAGGTTGGGCAGATACGCAGTATTTT. Its protein is CASSQTGGWADTQYF.

V usage is TRBV28 and J usage is TRBJ2-7; D remains ambiguous. Germline assignment: CDR1 MDHEN and CDR2 SYDVKM. The CDR3 has 12 amino acids. V was trimmed by 1 base and J by 12 bases, leaving 13 bases between them. CDR3 nucleotides: TGTGCCAGCAGTTTATCTTATACGGAGTTGTACTTC. This codes for CASSLSYTELYF.

The genes are TRBV21-1 and TRBJ1-1; the table names TRBD1, a call not compared with the DNA. TRBV21-1 corresponds to a pseudogene. CDR3 size: 14 residues. The CDR3 nucleotides are TGTGCCAGCAGCAAACGCTCAGGGTGGACTGAAGCTTTCTTT. It is translated as CASSKRSGWTEAFF.

The chain is built from TRBV5-4 and TRBJ1-2; no reliable D call. The CDR3 extends over 17 amino acids. Trimming removed 0 bases at V and 2 bases at J, with 17 bases between. Germline V CDR1 and CDR2: SGHNT, YYREEE (reference sequence). The CDR3 reads CASSLAGSARYNYGYTF. The CDR3 nucleotides are TGTGCCAGCAGCTTGGCCGGGTCGGCCCGCTACAACTATGGCTACACCTTC.

This sequence joins TRBV7-9 and TRBJ1-5, with 8 bases that match TRBD1. The CDR3 loop spans 14 amino acids. Germline CDR1 SEHNR, CDR2 FQNEAQ (reference sequence). The V segment lost 3 bases and the J segment 6 bases; nucleotides outside the gene matches: 4. CDR3 bases: TGTGCCAGCAGCTTCTCAGGGGGCGGTCAGCCCCAGCATTTT. Translated, it gives CASSFSGGGQPQHF.

This chain links TRBV7-8 with TRBJ2-1; tentative D call: TRBD1 (5 bases). The V gene lost 5 bases and the J gene lost 8 bases, with 10 bases spanning the gap. The CDR3 loop spans 12 amino acids. Germline CDR1 is SGHVS and CDR2 is FQNEAQ. This chain's CDR3 is CASSRDRDEQFF. In DNA, the CDR3 is TGTGCCAGCAGCAGAGACAGAGATGAGCAGTTCTTC.

DNA of the CDR3: TGTGCCAGTAGTTGGCAGGGAGAGACCCAGTACTTC. This codes for CASSWQGETQYF. The chain has TRBV19 and TRBJ2-5; a possible D gene is TRBD1 (5 bases). V was trimmed by 5 bases and J by 4 bases, leaving 8 bases between them. Per the germline V gene, CDR1 is LNHDA and CDR2 is SQIVND (reference sequence). The CDR3 is 12 residues long.

The V gene is TRBV29-1, the J gene TRBJ1-1; D might be TRBD1 (6 bases). From germline, CDR1 is SQVTM and CDR2 ANQGSEA. CDR3 length: 13 amino acids. V lost 3 bases, J lost 0 bases, and 8 bases lay in between. The CDR3 nucleotides are TGCAGCGTTGAGACAGGTTTGAACACTGAAGCTTTCTTT. It encodes CSVETGLNTEAFF.

The gene calls are TRBV14 and TRBJ2-7; TRBD2 might be the D (6 bases). The CDR3 has 16 residues. The V end lost 4 bases, the J end lost 4 bases, and 20 bases lay between the germline ends. Per germline, CDR1 SGHDN and CDR2 FVKESK. CDR3 DNA: TGTGCCAGCAGCCCCCTTTTTGGGGACTCGCCATACGAGCAGTACTTC. This gives the protein CASSPLFGDSPYEQYF.

The chain employs TRBV19 and TRBJ2-2; 7 nucleotides agree with TRBD2. Unmatched junction bases numbered 11, after V lost 5 bases and J lost 5 bases. The V gene's germline CDR1 is LNHDA and CDR2 SQIVND (reference sequence). The CDR3 is 16 amino acids. The CDR3 protein is CASSSRGVLKTGELFF. CDR3 sequence (DNA): TGTGCCAGTAGTTCCCGGGGGGTCCTGAAGACCGGGGAGCTGTTTTTT.

The J gene is TRBJ1-5, the V gene TRBV19; D not certain. The CDR3 totals 14 residues. Germline CDR1 and CDR2: LNHDA and SQIVND (reference sequence). V lost 9 bases to trimming and J lost 5 bases, with 17 bases between them. The DNA of the CDR3 is TGTGCCAGCGGAGGGCCCGGGCCCTATCAGCCCCAGCATTTT. Protein product: CASGGPGPYQPQHF. The whole variable domain, filled in from reference TRBV19 and TRBJ1-5, reads DGGITQSPKYLFRKEGQNVTLSCEQNLNHDAMYWYRQDPGQGLRLIYYSQIVNDFQKGDIAEGYSVSREKKESFPLTVTSAQKNPTAFYLCASGGPGPYQPQHFGDGTRLSIL.

The gene calls are TRBV28 and TRBJ1-2; TRBD1 matches 12 bases. This CDR3 region has 15 residues. The V segment lost 2 bases and the J segment 4 bases; nucleotides outside the gene matches: 2. CDR1 and CDR2 from the germline V gene are MDHEN and SYDVKM. In nucleotides, the CDR3 is TGTGCCAGCAGTTTAGGGACAGGGGGCAGCTATGGCTACACCTTC. Its translation is CASSLGTGGSYGYTF.

V gene TRBV9 combines with J gene TRBJ2-2, with TRBD2 identical over 9 bases. The CDR3 spans 16 residues. V dropped 3 bases and J dropped 6; count of bases not matched to a gene: 9. CDR1 and CDR2 from the germline V gene are SGDLS and YYNGEE. The CDR3 protein is CASSAGSGSLSGELFF. For the CDR3, the DNA is TGTGCCAGCAGCGCCGGTAGCGGGAGTTTGTCCGGGGAGCTGTTTTTT.

V gene TRBV7-3 combines with J gene TRBJ1-1; a weak D match, TRBD1 (6 bases). From germline, CDR1 is SGHTA and CDR2 FQGTGA. This CDR3 has 12 residues. Trimming shortened V by 9 bases and J by 1 base, and 9 bases separated the two germline ends. CDR3 in DNA: TGTGCCAGGGACAGCCCGAACACTGAAGCTTTCTTT. As protein: CARDSPNTEAFF.

This clone has only one observation. The rearrangement links TRBV19 to TRBJ1-1; D unresolved. The CDR3 is 14 residues long. Germline CDR1 and CDR2: LNHDA and SQIVND (reference sequence). Trimming pared 10 bases from V and 2 bases from J, leaving 17 bases between. CDR3 sequence: CATYGEGYNTEAFF. Here the CDR3 DNA reads TGTGCCACGTACGGAGAGGGCTATAACACTGAAGCTTTCTTT.

The chain uses TRBV10-3 and TRBJ2-1, with 8 bases aligning to TRBD2. V was pared by 3 bases and J by 1 base, with 2 bases of the junction left unmatched. Germline-derived CDR1 and CDR2 are ENHRY and SYGVKD. This CDR3 has 15 amino acids. CDR3 DNA sequence: TGTGCCATCAGTGAATTAGCGGGATCCTACAATGAGCAGTTCTTC. It is translated as CAISELAGSYNEQFF.

The V gene is TRBV15, the J gene TRBJ2-7; tentative D call: TRBD2 (6 bases). Germline CDR1 LNHNV, CDR2 YYDKDF (reference sequence). The CDR3 is 15 amino acids. V was pared by 4 bases and J by 3 bases, with 16 bases between. The CDR3 DNA reads as TGTGCCACCAGCATAGGGTCTAGCGTAAACTACGAGCAGTACTTC. Protein product: CATSIGSSVNYEQYF.

The chain couples TRBV28 to TRBJ2-3; 10 bases line up with TRBD1. The CDR3 runs to 15 residues. CDR1 MDHEN and CDR2 SYDVKM come from the germline V gene. The J segment lost 8 bases and the V segment lost 5 bases, leaving 10 bases of the junction unmatched. The CDR3 DNA follows: TGTGCCAGCAGTCCAGGGGGACAGGGGCGTGGTACGCAGTATTTT. This translates into CASSPGGQGRGTQYF.